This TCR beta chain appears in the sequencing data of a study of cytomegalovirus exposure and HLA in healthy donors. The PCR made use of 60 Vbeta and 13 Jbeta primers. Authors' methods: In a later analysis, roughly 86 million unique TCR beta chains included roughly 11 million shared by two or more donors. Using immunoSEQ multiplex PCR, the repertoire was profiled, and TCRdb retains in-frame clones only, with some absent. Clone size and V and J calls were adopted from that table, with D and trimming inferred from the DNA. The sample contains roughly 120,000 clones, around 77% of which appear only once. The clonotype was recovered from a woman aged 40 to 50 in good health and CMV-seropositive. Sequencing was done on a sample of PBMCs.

CDR3 amino acids: CASSRQRGTGGGGELFF. As DNA, the CDR3 is TGTGCCAGCAGTCGACAGAGGGGGACAGGGGGCGGCGGGGAGCTGTTTTTT. The V call is TRBV11-3, the J call TRBJ2-2, with 12 bases fitting TRBD1. Germline-derived CDR1 and CDR2 are SGHNT and YENEEA. V shed 6 bases, J shed 7 bases, and the junction held 12 bases outside the gene matches. This CDR3 comprises 17 residues.